This is a list of T cell receptor beta chains from one sample in a study of T-cell reconstitution after alpha-beta-depleted transplantation in children. MiXCR, applied by TCRdb to the PCR reads, yields one record per CDR3 protein. This sample has approximately 200,000 distinct CDR3 sequences; 5% to 6.5% occur once, and the top ten carry 4.5%. Sequenced material: PBMCs, taken before TCRalphabeta/CD19-depleted stem cell transplant. The receptors here all came from a girl less than two years old with combined immunodeficiency, due to receive a stem cell transplant. CDR3s include the opening cysteine and the closing phenylalanine or tryptophan. A D gene is named only where the DNA matches it firmly. Clone size is stated in some rows and not others, as once, few, many or a class when expanded.

cdr3_aa,cdr3_nt,d_call,v_call,j_call,clone_size
CASSDPTSASSYEQYF,TGTGCCAGCAGTGACCCGACTAGCGCCAGCTCCTACGAGCAGTACTTC,TRBD2,TRBV25-1,TRBJ2-7,many
CSARGTVYYEQYF,TGCAGTGCTAGGGGGACTGTGTATTACGAGCAGTACTTC,-,TRBV20-1,TRBJ2-7,many
CASSLGSLIAGGGYEQYF,TGTGCCAGCAGCTTGGGCTCCCTTATAGCGGGAGGGGGCTACGAGCAGTACTTC,TRBD2,TRBV5-5,TRBJ2-7,-
CASKTGLQETQYF,TGTGCCAGCAAAACAGGGCTCCAAGAGACCCAGTACTTC,-,TRBV12-3/TRBV12-4,TRBJ2-5,many
CASRYRRVDQPQHF,TGTGCCAGCCGCTACAGGCGGGTCGATCAGCCCCAGCATTTT,-,TRBV6-5,TRBJ1-5,-
CASSPPERPEAFF,TGTGCCAGCAGCCCCCCGGAGCGGCCCGAAGCTTTCTTT,-,TRBV7-2,TRBJ1-1,many
CASSLEVGSFTDTQYF,TGCGCCAGCAGCTTGGAGGTCGGCAGTTTCACAGATACGCAGTATTTT,-,TRBV5-1,TRBJ2-3,many
CASSLFGRDEQYF,TGTGCCAGCAGTTTATTTGGGAGAGACGAGCAGTACTTC,-,TRBV12-3/TRBV12-4,TRBJ2-7,many
CATQGAGTSVYNEQFF,TGTGCCACCCAGGGGGCCGGGACTAGCGTCTACAATGAGCAGTTCTTC,TRBD2,TRBV10-3,TRBJ2-1,many
CASSLGLDEAFF,TGTGCCAGCAGCTTAGGGCTAGACGAAGCTTTCTTT,-,TRBV7-9,TRBJ1-1,many
CSASGTVPYEQYF,TGCAGTGCTTCCGGGACAGTGCCCTACGAGCAGTACTTC,TRBD1,TRBV20-1,TRBJ2-7,-
CASTEISYGYTF,TGTGCCAGCACTGAGATATCTTATGGCTACACCTTC,-,TRBV28,TRBJ1-2,many
CSAPTVNEQFF,TGCAGTGCTCCAACGGTCAATGAGCAGTTCTTC,-,TRBV20-1,TRBJ2-1,many
CSVGLVWDREDTGELFF,TGCAGCGTCGGTCTAGTATGGGACAGAGAGGACACCGGGGAGCTGTTTTTT,TRBD1,TRBV29-1,TRBJ2-2,many
CASSPGTSGIDHEQYF,TGTGCCAGCAGCCCGGGGACTAGCGGGATAGACCACGAGCAGTACTTC,TRBD2,TRBV9,TRBJ2-7,many
CASSPIMGQGSYEQYF,TGTGCCAGCAGCCCAATAATGGGACAGGGGTCTTACGAGCAGTACTTC,TRBD1,TRBV14,TRBJ2-7,many
CASSLEWGSHEQYF,TGTGCCAGCAGCTTAGAATGGGGTAGCCACGAGCAGTACTTC,-,TRBV7-6,TRBJ2-7,many